Listed here are 29 T cell receptor beta chains from one sample, sequenced in a study of Graves' ophthalmopathy and Graves' hyperthyroidism. Using RNA transcripts, the TCR beta CDR3 regions were amplified. The first-round RT-PCR employed HTBI primers together with the Qiagen OneStep RT-PCR kit. A multiplex PCR was then performed as the second round. TCRdb reprocessed the multiplex PCR reads via MiXCR and lists one record per CDR3 protein. The profile shows over 500,000 distinct CDR3 sequences, about a fifth of them singletons. The source material was peripheral blood. The receptors were sampled from a woman younger than 30 with stable Graves' hyperthyroidism. Some clones in this sample may be carry-over from other donors' samples.

In its sample, this clonotype was seen many times. V gene TRBV20-1 combines with J gene TRBJ2-2; 8 bases match TRBD1. Per germline, CDR1 DFQATT and CDR2 SNEGSKA (reference sequence). J lost 3 bases, V lost 1 base, and 7 bases had no gene match. The CDR3 length is 16 residues. CDR3 in DNA: TGCAGTGCTAGAGTAGTGGGACAGGAGTACACCGGGGAGCTGTTTTTT. Amino acids: CSARVVGQEYTGELFF.

At least ten counts were recorded for this clonotype. The V and J genes are TRBV7-2 and TRBJ2-7; 10 bases line up with TRBD1. CDR3 size: 14 residues. Germline V CDR1 and CDR2: SGHTA, FQGNSA. V lost 5 bases and J lost 7; bases outside the gene matches: 8. The CDR3 DNA reads TGTGCCAGCAGCCCCGGGACAGGGGTCTTGGAGCAGTACTTC. It is translated as CASSPGTGVLEQYF.

This clonotype was seen only a few times. The rearrangement joins TRBV12-3 or TRBV12-4 to TRBJ1-1, with 7 bases that match TRBD1. The trim removed 6 bases at V and 0 bases at J, leaving 10 bases unmatched. The CDR3 loop spans 16 amino acids. CDR3 residues: CASSFTNDRVNTEAFF. The DNA for the CDR3 is TGTGCCAGCAGCTTTACCAATGACAGGGTGAACACTGAAGCTTTCTTT.

This chain links TRBV6-2 or TRBV6-3 with TRBJ2-7; a possible D gene is TRBD2 (5 bases). The CDR3 runs 14 residues. In germline, CDR1 is MNHEY, CDR2 SVGEGT. V was trimmed by 2 bases and J by 3 bases, leaving 11 bases between them. CDR3 DNA: TGTGCCAGCAGTTACGTCGGACTCAACTACGAGCAGTACTTC. Its protein is CASSYVGLNYEQYF.

This clonotype was recorded many times. The chain uses TRBV29-1 and TRBJ1-2; D ambiguous. Germline loops: CDR1 SQVTM, CDR2 ANQGSEA. Trimming removed 2 bases from V and 4 bases from J, with 17 bases in between. CDR3 length equals 15 residues. CDR3 loop: CSVELGVLSFYGYTF. The CDR3 DNA reads as TGCAGCGTTGAACTCGGTGTGTTAAGTTTCTATGGCTACACCTTC.

The gene calls are TRBV15 and TRBJ1-1; no clear D. V lost 1 base to trimming and J lost 5 bases, with 11 bases between them. This CDR3 spans 14 amino acids. CDR1 is LNHNV, CDR2 YYDKDF, per germline (reference sequence). The CDR3: CATSRGGGLTEAFF. DNA of the CDR3: TGTGCCACCAGCAGAGGTGGAGGGTTGACTGAAGCTTTCTTT. Variable domain in full (rest from reference TRBV15 and TRBJ1-1): DAMVIQNPRYQVTQFGKPVTLSCSQTLNHNVMYWYQQKSSQAPKLLFHYYDKDFNNEADTPDNFQSRRPNTSFCFLDIRSPGLGDTAMYLCATSRGGGLTEAFFGQGTRLTVV.

There are many counts of this clonotype. A read error may produce the germline difference seen at one junction end. The chain recombines TRBV2 with TRBJ1-5, with unresolved D. The CDR3 spans 13 residues. Germline V gene data show CDR1 as SNHLY and CDR2 as FYNNEI. This chain's CDR3 is CASSEWGNQPQHF. CDR3 nucleotide sequence: TGCGCCAGCAGTGAATGGGGCAATCAGCCCCAGCATTTT.

This clonotype has a count of ten or more. The chain joins TRBV6-1 to TRBJ1-5, with D maybe TRBD1 (6 bases). The CDR3 extends over 15 amino acids. The V and J ends lost 7 bases and 5 bases respectively, with 18 bases between them. CDR1 and CDR2 from the germline V gene are MNHNS and SASEGT. The CDR3 region has the DNA TGTGCCAGCACCGCCTACAGGGATGGCTATCAGCCCCAGCATTTT. Translated, it gives CASTAYRDGYQPQHF.

The chain recombines TRBV28 with TRBJ1-4, with TRBD1 matching 10 bases. This CDR3 region has 16 residues. CDR1 and CDR2 from the germline V gene are MDHEN and SYDVKM. V dropped 6 bases and J dropped 6; count of bases not matched to a gene: 10. The CDR3: CASSPNPGTGDEKLFF. The CDR3 DNA sequence: TGTGCCAGCAGCCCAAACCCCGGGACAGGGGATGAAAAACTGTTTTTT.

The table lists this clonotype with a few counts. V is TRBV3-1 and J is TRBJ1-1, with no clear D. Trimming took off 4 bases at V and 5 bases at J, with 11 bases between the two ends. This CDR3 region has 13 residues. The germline V gene has CDR1 LGHDT and CDR2 YNNKEL (reference sequence). CDR3 nucleotide sequence: TGTGCCAGCAGCCCGGTGGGGAGGACTGAAGCTTTCTTT. Amino acids: CASSPVGRTEAFF.

The chain links TRBV6-2 or TRBV6-3 to TRBJ2-2; the D gene could be TRBD1 or TRBD2 (5 bases each). The CDR3 consists of 15 residues. The germline V gene encodes CDR1 MNHEY and CDR2 SVGEGT. The V gene lost 6 bases and the J gene lost 6 bases, with 17 bases spanning the gap. The CDR3 spells CASSLARDVPGELFF. CDR3 DNA: TGTGCCAGCAGCCTTGCCCGGGACGTGCCCGGGGAGCTGTTTTTT.

This clonotype was detected many times. The chain couples TRBV20-1 to TRBJ1-2, with 7 bases fitting TRBD1. The germline CDR1 and CDR2 sequences are DFQATT and SNEGSKA (reference sequence). V lost 0 bases, J lost 6 bases, and 1 base stayed unmatched. The CDR3 spans 12 residues. The chain's CDR3 is CSARDTGDGYTF. DNA for the CDR3: TGCAGTGCTAGAGATACAGGGGATGGCTACACCTTC.

There are a few counts of this clonotype. This sequence joins TRBV6-5 and TRBJ2-7; D remains unclear. Trimming left V 2 bases short and J 2 bases short, with 10 bases between. The CDR3 covers 14 residues. Germline-derived CDR1 and CDR2 are MNHEY and SVGAGI. CDR3 in amino acids: CASSYLGSAYEQYF. In DNA, the CDR3 is TGTGCCAGCAGTTACCTAGGATCGGCCTACGAGCAGTACTTC.

The chain carries TRBV15 and TRBJ1-3; D not certain. Trimming left V 0 bases short and J 3 bases short, with 9 bases between. Germline CDR1 and CDR2: LNHNV and YYDKDF (reference sequence). The CDR3 consists of 15 residues. Here the CDR3 DNA reads TGTGCCACCAGCAGAGATCTCGCTTTTGGAAACACCATATATTTT. Translated, it gives CATSRDLAFGNTIYF.

This clonotype was observed many times. The chain joins TRBV28 to TRBJ1-5, with a weak D call TRBD1 (5 bases). V lost 2 bases to trimming and J lost 3 bases, with 20 bases between them. Germline loops: CDR1 MDHEN, CDR2 SYDVKM. The CDR3 covers 18 residues. The CDR3 is CASSLQGRDWPFNQPQHF. The CDR3 bases are TGTGCCAGCAGTTTACAAGGGCGGGACTGGCCATTCAATCAGCCCCAGCATTTT.

This clonotype was detected many times. The V gene is TRBV12-3 or TRBV12-4, the J gene TRBJ2-7, with TRBD2 identical over 8 bases. V shed 5 bases, J shed 0 bases, and the junction held 9 bases outside the gene matches. This CDR3 is 16 amino acids long. The CDR3 protein is CASSRGGQVSSYEQYF. The CDR3 DNA sequence: TGTGCCAGCAGTCGGGGGGGACAAGTGAGCTCCTACGAGCAGTACTTC.

This clonotype has a handful of counts. The CDR3 DNA reads as TGTGCCAGCAGCTTAAGACAGCGTCAGTACTTC. It encodes CASSLRQRQYF. This chain joins TRBV7-2 and TRBJ2-7; D is perhaps TRBD1 (5 bases). CDR1 is SGHTA, CDR2 FQGNSA, per germline. Trimming left V 2 bases short and J 10 bases short, with 9 bases between. CDR3 length equals 11 residues.

This clonotype was recorded many times. The CDR3 sequence: CASSQPTGGYGYTF. The CDR3 region has the DNA TGTGCCAGCAGCCAACCTACAGGGGGCTATGGCTACACCTTC. The chain recombines TRBV3-1 with TRBJ1-2; 8 bases agree with TRBD1. J gave up 4 bases and V 2 bases, and 3 bases lay outside the gene matches. This CDR3 is built from 14 residues. Germline V lookup: CDR1 LGHDT, CDR2 YNNKEL (reference sequence). The full variable domain, rest sourced from reference TRBV3-1 and TRBJ1-2, is DTAVSQTPKYLVTQMGNDKSIKCEQNLGHDTMYWYKQDSKKFLKIMFSYNNKELIINETVPNRFSPKSPDKAHLNLHINSLELGDSAVYFCASSQPTGGYGYTFGSGTRLTVV.

The sample holds a few counts of this clonotype. The chain joins TRBV10-3 to TRBJ1-5; TRBD1 agrees at 7 bases. The ends lost 8 bases at V and 1 base at J; junction bases unmatched: 14. Germline CDR1 is ENHRY and CDR2 is SYGVKD. The CDR3 loop spans 17 amino acids. The DNA for the CDR3 is TGTGCCATCGGAAGACAGGGAGGGATGGGAAGCAATCAGCCCCAGCATTTT. It is translated as CAIGRQGGMGSNQPQHF.

This chain's CDR3 is CSASRDRNYGYTF. The CDR3, as DNA: TGCAGTGCTAGCCGGGACAGAAACTATGGCTACACCTTC. The V gene is TRBV20-1, the J gene TRBJ1-2; TRBD1 matches 7 bases. Germline V lookup: CDR1 DFQATT, CDR2 SNEGSKA (reference sequence). CDR3 length: 13 amino acids. Germline trimming cut 3 bases from V and 2 bases from J; bases unmatched to any gene: 3.

V is TRBV7-3 and J is TRBJ2-7; unclear D gene. Between the trimmed V and J ends, which lost 5 bases and 1 base, there was a span of 15 bases. Germline CDR1 is SGHTA and CDR2 is FQGTGA. The CDR3 has 15 amino acids. This CDR3 reads CASSREGSLSYEQYF. The CDR3 DNA reads TGTGCCAGCAGCCGTGAAGGCTCACTATCCTACGAGCAGTACTTC.

The chain employs TRBV15 and TRBJ2-6; D is unclear. Trimming took 5 bases from V and 4 from J, leaving 12 bases between them. Germline loops: CDR1 LNHNV, CDR2 YYDKDF (reference sequence). This CDR3 has 15 residues. The CDR3: CATSLERTGANVLTF. CDR3 in DNA: TGTGCCACCAGCCTCGAGAGGACCGGGGCCAACGTCCTGACTTTC.

The table lists this clonotype with a count of one. This chain uses TRBV6-1 with TRBJ2-7; D call uncertain. V lost 2 bases, J lost 3 bases, and 20 bases lay in between. The CDR3 totals 17 residues. From germline, CDR1 is MNHNS and CDR2 SASEGT. CDR3 nucleotide sequence: TGTGCCAGCAGTGAACCGACGATGCGCGACACCGGCTACGAGCAGTACTTC. This translates into CASSEPTMRDTGYEQYF.

This clonotype appeared many times. This rearrangement joins TRBV20-1 to TRBJ1-2; the match to TRBD1 covers 8 bases. The CDR3 extends over 10 amino acids. Germline CDR1 is DFQATT and CDR2 is SNEGSKA (reference sequence). CDR3 sequence (DNA): TGCAGAGGACAGGGCTATGGCTACACCTTC. This encodes CRGQGYGYTF.

The J gene is TRBJ1-2, the V gene TRBV19, with D possibly being TRBD1 (5 bases). The germline V gene encodes CDR1 LNHDA and CDR2 SQIVND (reference sequence). CDR3 length: 13 residues. V was cut by 11 bases and J by 4 bases, with 17 bases left in between. In nucleotides, the CDR3 is TGTGCCTCGGGGGAGGGGCACAGCTATGGCTACACCTTC. It codes for CASGEGHSYGYTF.

This clonotype was counted at least ten times. This chain links TRBV5-1 with TRBJ1-6; TRBD1 agrees at 8 bases. The CDR3 is 15 residues long. Looked up from germline, CDR1 is SGHRS and CDR2 is YFSETQ. After removal of 5 bases from V and 10 bases from J, the junction contained 11 bases not matched to a gene. CDR3 protein: CASRPGTGLLSPLHF. The CDR3, as DNA: TGCGCCAGCAGGCCCGGGACAGGTCTTTTGTCACCCCTCCACTTT. Full variable domain (outside the CDR3, taken from reference TRBV5-1 and TRBJ1-6): KAGVTQTPRYLIKTRGQQVTLSCSPISGHRSVSWYQQTPGQGLQFLFEYFSETQRNKGNFPGRFSGRQFSNSRSEMNVSTLELGDSALYLCASRPGTGLLSPLHFGNGTRLTVT.

Many counts were recorded for this clonotype. The V gene is TRBV20-1, the J gene TRBJ1-2, with TRBD1 matching over 8 bases. Germline V gene lookup returns CDR1 DFQATT and CDR2 SNEGSKA (reference sequence). The CDR3 loop spans 15 amino acids. V shed 5 bases and J 6 bases; nucleotides not matched to a gene: 14. CDR3 sequence reads: CSAPRISTGEDGYTF. CDR3 bases: TGCAGTGCTCCCAGAATTTCGACAGGGGAAGATGGCTACACCTTC.

This clonotype has a count of ten or more. This chain links TRBV6-5 with TRBJ2-2, with unresolved D. Germline values: CDR1 MNHEY, CDR2 SVGAGI. V was trimmed by 0 bases and J by 7 bases, leaving 9 bases between them. The CDR3 has 14 amino acids. The DNA of the CDR3 is TGTGCCAGCAGTTACTCGTCTGGCTTCGGGGAGCTGTTTTTT. Its protein is CASSYSSGFGELFF.

This chain connects TRBV19 to TRBJ1-2; D is possibly TRBD1 (5 bases). Germline CDR1 LNHDA, CDR2 SQIVND (reference sequence). The CDR3 length is 13 residues. The ends were cut back, 4 bases at V and 3 bases at J, with 9 bases in the middle. DNA for the CDR3: TGTGCCAGTAGTACAGGGAGTGACTATGGCTACACCTTC. Protein: CASSTGSDYGYTF.